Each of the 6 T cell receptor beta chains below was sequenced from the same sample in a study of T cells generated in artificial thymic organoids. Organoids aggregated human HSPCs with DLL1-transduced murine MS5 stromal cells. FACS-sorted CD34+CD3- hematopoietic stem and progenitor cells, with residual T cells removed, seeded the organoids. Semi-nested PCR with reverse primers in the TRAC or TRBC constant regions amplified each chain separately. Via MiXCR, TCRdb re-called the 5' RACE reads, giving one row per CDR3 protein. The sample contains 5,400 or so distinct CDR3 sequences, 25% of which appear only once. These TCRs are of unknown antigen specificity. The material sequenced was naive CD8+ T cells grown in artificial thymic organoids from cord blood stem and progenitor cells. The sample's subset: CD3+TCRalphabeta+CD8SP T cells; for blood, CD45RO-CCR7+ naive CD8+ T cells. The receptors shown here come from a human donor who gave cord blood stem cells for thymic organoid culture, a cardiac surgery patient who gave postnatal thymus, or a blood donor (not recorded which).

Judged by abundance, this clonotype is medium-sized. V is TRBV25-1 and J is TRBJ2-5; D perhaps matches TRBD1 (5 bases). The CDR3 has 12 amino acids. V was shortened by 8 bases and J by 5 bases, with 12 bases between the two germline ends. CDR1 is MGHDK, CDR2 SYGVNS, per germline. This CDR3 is CASGQKGETQYF. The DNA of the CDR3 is TGTGCCAGCGGTCAAAAGGGGGAGACCCAGTACTTC.

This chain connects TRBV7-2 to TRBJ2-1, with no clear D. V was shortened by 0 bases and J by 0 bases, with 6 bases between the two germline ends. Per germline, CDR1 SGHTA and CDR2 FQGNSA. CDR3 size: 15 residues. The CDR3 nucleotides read TGTGCCAGCAGCTTAGCGCAATGCTCCTACAATGAGCAGTTCTTC. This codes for CASSLAQCSYNEQFF.

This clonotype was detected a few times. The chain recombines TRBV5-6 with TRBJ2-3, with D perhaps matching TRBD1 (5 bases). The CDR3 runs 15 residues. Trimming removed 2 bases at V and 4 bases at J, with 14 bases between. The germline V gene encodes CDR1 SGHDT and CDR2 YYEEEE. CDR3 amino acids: CASSFPIRAPDTQYF. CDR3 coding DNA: TGTGCCAGCAGCTTCCCGATCAGGGCACCAGATACGCAGTATTTT.

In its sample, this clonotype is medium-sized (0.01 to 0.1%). CDR3 loop: CASSPGTYEQYF. The CDR3 DNA reads as TGTGCCAGCTCACCAGGCACCTACGAGCAGTACTTC. The J gene is TRBJ2-7, the V gene TRBV18; D is unresolved. The V end lost 2 bases, the J end lost 2 bases, and 4 bases lay between the germline ends. CDR1 is KGHSH, CDR2 LQKENI, per germline. The CDR3 covers 12 residues.

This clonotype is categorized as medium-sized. CDR3 loop: CASSQGDGYGYTF. CDR3 DNA sequence: TGCGCCAGCAGCCAAGGCGACGGCTATGGCTACACCTTC. The chain links TRBV4-1 to TRBJ1-2; D is unresolved. Germline V gene data show CDR1 as MGHRA and CDR2 as YSYEKL. This CDR3 comprises 13 residues. V was trimmed by 1 base and J by 4 bases, leaving 7 bases between them.

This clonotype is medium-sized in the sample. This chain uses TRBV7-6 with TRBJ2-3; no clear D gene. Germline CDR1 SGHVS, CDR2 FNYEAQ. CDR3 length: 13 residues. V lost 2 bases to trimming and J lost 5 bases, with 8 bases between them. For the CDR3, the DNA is TGTGCCAGCAGCTTATGTCCCCTAGATACGCAGTATTTT. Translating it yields CASSLCPLDTQYF.